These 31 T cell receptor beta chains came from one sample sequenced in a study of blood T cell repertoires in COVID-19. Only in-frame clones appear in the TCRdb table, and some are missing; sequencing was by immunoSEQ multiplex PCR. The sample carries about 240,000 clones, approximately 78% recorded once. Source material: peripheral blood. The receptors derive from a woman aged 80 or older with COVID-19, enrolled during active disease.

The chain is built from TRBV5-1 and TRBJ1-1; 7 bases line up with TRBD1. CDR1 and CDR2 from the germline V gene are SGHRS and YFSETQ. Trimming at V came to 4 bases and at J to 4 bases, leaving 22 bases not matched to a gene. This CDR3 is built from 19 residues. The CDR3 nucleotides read TGCGCCAGCAGCCGAGGAGGGACAGCGAACCCCATCTATGGCACTGAAGCTTTCTTT. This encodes CASSRGGTANPIYGTEAFF.

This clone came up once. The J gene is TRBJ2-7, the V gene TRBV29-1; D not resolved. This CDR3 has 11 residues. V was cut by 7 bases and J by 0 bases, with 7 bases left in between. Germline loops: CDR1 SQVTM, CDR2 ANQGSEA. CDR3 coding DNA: TGCAGCGGGCTGAACTCCTACGAGCAGTACTTC. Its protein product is CSGLNSYEQYF.

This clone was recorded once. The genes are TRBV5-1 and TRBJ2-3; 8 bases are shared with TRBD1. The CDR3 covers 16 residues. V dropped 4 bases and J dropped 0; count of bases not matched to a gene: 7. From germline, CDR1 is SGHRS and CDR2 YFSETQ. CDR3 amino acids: CASSPVTGASTDTQYF. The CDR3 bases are TGCGCCAGCAGCCCAGTGACAGGGGCAAGCACAGATACGCAGTATTTT.

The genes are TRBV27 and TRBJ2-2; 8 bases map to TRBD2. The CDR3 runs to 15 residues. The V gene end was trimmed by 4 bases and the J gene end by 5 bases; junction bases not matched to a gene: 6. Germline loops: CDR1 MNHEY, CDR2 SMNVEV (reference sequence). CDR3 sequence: CASSSGLGGTGELFF. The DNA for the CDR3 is TGTGCCAGCAGTTCGGGACTAGGAGGGACCGGGGAGCTGTTTTTT.

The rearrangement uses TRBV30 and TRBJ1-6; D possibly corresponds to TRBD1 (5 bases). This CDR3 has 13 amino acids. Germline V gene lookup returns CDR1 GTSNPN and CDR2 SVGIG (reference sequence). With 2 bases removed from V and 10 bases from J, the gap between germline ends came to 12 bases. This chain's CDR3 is CAWSPQGVSPLHF. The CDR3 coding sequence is TGTGCCTGGAGTCCCCAAGGGGTCTCACCCCTCCACTTT.

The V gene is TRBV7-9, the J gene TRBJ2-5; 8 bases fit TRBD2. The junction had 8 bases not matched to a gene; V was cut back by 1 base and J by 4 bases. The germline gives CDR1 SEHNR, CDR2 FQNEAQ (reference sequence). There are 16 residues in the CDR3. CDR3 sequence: CASSLDGGRMAETQYF. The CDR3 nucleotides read TGTGCCAGCAGCTTAGACGGCGGGAGGATGGCAGAGACCCAGTACTTC.

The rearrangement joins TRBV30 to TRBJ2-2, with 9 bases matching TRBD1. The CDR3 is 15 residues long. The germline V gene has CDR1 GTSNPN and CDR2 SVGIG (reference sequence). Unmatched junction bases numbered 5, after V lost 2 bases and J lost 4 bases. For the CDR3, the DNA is TGTGCCTGGAGTTTGGGACAGGGAATCACCGGGGAGCTGTTTTTT. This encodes CAWSLGQGITGELFF.

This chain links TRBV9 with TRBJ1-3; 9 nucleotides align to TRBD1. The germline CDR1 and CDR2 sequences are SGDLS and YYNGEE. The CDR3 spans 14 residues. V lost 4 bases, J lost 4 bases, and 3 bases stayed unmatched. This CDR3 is CASSRTGDGNTIYF. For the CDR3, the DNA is TGTGCCAGCAGCCGGACAGGGGACGGAAACACCATATATTTT.

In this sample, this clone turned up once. The CDR3 protein is CASSAGGYGYTF. The DNA of the CDR3 is TGTGCCAGCAGTGCAGGGGGATATGGCTACACCTTC. V and J are TRBV12-3 or TRBV12-4 and TRBJ1-2, with TRBD1 matching over 7 bases. The CDR3 runs to 12 residues. V shed 5 bases and J 5 bases; nucleotides not matched to a gene: 2.

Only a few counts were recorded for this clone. The CDR3 reads CASSLSIRGTQYF. The CDR3 DNA sequence: TGTGCCAGCAGTTTATCCATCCGCGGGACCCAGTACTTC. V is TRBV27 and J is TRBJ2-5; unclear D gene. Trimming cost V 0 bases and J 7 bases, with 9 bases left between them. In germline, CDR1 is MNHEY, CDR2 SMNVEV (reference sequence). This CDR3 is 13 amino acids long.

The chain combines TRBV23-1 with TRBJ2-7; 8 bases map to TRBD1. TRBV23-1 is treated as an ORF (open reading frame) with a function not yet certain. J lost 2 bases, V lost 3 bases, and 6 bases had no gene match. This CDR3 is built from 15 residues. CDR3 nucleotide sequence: TGCGCCAGCAGTCAGTCGACAGGGGTTGCCTACGAGCAGTACTTC. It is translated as CASSQSTGVAYEQYF.

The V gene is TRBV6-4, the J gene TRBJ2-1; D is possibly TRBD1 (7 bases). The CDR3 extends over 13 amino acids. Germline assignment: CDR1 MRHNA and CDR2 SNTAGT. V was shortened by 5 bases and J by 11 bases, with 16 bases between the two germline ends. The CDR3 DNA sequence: TGTGCCAGCAGTCAGGAGGGGGCGGGTAAGCAGTTCTTC. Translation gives CASSQEGAGKQFF.

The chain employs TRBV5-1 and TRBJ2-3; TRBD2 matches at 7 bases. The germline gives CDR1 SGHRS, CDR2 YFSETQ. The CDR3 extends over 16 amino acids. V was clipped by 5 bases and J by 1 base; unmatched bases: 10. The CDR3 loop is CASSSLSGSRTDTQYF. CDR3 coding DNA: TGCGCCAGCAGTTCCCTTAGCGGGTCACGCACAGATACGCAGTATTTT.

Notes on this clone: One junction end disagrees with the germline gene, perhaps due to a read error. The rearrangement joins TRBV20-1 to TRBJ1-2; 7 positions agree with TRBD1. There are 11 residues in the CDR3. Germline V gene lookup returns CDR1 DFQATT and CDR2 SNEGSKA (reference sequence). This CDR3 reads CSARTGTDLSF. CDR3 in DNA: TGCAGTGCTAGAACCGGGACAGATTTATCCTTC.

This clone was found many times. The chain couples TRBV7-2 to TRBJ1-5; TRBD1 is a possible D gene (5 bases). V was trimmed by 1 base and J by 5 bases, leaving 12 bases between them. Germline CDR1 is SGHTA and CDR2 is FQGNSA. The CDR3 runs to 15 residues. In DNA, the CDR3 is TGTGCCAGCAGCTTAGACTGGGGGGTTGATCAGCCCCAGCATTTT. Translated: CASSLDWGVDQPQHF.

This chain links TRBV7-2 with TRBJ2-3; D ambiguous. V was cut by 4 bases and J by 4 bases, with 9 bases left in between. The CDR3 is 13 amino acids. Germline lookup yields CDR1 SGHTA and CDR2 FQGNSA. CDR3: CASSSARSDTQYF. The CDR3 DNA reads TGTGCCAGCAGCTCCGCCCGGTCAGATACGCAGTATTTT.

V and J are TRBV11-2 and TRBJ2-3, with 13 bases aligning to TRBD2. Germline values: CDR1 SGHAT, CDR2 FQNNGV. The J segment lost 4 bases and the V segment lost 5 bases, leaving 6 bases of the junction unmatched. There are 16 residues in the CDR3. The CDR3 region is CASSPGLAGLPDTQYF. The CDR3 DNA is TGTGCCAGCAGCCCGGGACTAGCGGGGTTACCAGATACGCAGTATTTT.

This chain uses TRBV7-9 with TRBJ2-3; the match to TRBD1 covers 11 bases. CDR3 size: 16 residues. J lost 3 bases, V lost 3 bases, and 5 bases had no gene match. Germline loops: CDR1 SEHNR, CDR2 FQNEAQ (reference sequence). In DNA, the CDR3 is TGTGCCAGCAGCTTTGGCGGGACAGGGGGTACAGATACGCAGTATTTT. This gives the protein CASSFGGTGGTDTQYF. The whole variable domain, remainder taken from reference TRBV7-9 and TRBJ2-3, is DTGVSQNPRHKITKRGQNVTFRCDPISEHNRLYWYRQTLGQGPEFLTYFQNEAQLEKSRLLSDRFSAERPKGSFSTLEIQRTEQGDSAMYLCASSFGGTGGTDTQYFGPGTRLTVL.

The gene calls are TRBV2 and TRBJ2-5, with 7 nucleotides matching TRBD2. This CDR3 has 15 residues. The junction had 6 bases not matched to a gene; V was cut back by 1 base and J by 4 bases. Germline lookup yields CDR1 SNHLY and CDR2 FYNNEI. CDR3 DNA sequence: TGTGCCAGCAGTGAAGGGAGGGAGGGCCGAGAGACCCAGTACTTC. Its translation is CASSEGREGRETQYF.

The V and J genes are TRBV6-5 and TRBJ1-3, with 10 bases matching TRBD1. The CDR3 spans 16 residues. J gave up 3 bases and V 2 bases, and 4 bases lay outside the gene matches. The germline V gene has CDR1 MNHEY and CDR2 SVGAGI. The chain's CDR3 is CASSYTGQGYGNTIYF. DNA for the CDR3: TGTGCCAGCAGTTACACGGGACAGGGGTATGGAAACACCATATATTTT.

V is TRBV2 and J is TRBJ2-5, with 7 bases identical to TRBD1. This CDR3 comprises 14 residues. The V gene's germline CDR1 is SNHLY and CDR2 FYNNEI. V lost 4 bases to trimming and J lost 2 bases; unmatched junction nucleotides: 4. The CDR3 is CASSGWGQQETQYF. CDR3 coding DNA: TGTGCCAGCAGTGGGTGGGGACAGCAAGAGACCCAGTACTTC. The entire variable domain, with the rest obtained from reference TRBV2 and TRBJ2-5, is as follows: EPEVTQTPSHQVTQMGQEVILRCVPISNHLYFYWYRQILGQKVEFLVSFYNNEISEKSEIFDDQFSVERPDGSNFTLKIRSTKLEDSAMYFCASSGWGQQETQYFGPGTRLLVL.

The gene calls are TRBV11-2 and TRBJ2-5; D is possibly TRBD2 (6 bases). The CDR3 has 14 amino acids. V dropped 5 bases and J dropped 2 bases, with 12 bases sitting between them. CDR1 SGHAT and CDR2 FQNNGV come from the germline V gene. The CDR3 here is CASSPTGVQETQYF. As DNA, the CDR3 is TGTGCCAGCAGCCCGACGGGGGTTCAAGAGACCCAGTACTTC.

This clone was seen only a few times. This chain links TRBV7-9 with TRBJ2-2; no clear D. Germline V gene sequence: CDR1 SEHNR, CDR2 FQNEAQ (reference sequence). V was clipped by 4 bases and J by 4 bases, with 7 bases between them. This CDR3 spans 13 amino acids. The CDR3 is CASSSPTTGELFF. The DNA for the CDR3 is TGTGCCAGCAGCTCCCCTACCACCGGGGAGCTGTTTTTT.

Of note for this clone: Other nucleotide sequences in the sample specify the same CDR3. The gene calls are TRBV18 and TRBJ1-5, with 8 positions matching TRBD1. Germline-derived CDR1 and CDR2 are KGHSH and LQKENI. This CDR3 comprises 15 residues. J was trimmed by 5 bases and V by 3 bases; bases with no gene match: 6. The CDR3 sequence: CASSPGTGGDQPQHF. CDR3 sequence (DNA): TGTGCCAGCTCACCTGGCACAGGGGGGGATCAGCCCCAGCATTTT.

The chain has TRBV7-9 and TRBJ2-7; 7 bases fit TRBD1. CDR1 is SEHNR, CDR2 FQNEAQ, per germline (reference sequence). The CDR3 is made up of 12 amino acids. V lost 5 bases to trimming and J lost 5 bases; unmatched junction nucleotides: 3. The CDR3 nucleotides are TGTGCCAGCAGCCGACAGGGAAACGAGCAGTACTTC. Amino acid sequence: CASSRQGNEQYF.

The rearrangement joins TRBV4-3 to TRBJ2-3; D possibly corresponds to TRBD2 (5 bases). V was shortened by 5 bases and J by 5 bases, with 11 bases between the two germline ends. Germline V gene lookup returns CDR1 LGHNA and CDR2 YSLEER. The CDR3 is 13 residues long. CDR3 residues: CASSFLRGDTQYF. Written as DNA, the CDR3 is TGCGCCAGCAGCTTTCTTCGGGGAGATACGCAGTATTTT.

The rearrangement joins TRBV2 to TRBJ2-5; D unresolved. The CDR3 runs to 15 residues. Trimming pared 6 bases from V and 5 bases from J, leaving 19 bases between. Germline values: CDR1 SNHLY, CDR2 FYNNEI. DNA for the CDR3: TGTGCCAGCAGCGCCCTACGAGAGCAATTGGAGACCCAGTACTTC. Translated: CASSALREQLETQYF.

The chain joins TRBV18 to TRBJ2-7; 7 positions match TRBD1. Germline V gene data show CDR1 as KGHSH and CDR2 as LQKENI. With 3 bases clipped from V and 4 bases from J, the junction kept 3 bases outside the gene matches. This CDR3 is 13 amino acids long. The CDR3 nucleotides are TGTGCCAGCTCACCCGGGACAGATTACGAGCAGTACTTC. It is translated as CASSPGTDYEQYF.

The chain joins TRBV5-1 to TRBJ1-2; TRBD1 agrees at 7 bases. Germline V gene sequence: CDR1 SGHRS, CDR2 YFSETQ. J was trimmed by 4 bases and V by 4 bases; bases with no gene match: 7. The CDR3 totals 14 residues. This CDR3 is CASSLGGTVYGYTF. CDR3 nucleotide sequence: TGCGCCAGCAGCCTGGGAGGGACAGTCTATGGCTACACCTTC.

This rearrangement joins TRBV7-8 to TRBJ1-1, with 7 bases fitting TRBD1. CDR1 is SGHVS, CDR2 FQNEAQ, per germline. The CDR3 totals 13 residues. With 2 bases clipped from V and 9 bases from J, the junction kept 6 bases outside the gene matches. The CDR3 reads CASSLSGGYKAFF. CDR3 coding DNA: TGTGCCAGCAGCTTATCAGGGGGGTACAAAGCTTTCTTT.

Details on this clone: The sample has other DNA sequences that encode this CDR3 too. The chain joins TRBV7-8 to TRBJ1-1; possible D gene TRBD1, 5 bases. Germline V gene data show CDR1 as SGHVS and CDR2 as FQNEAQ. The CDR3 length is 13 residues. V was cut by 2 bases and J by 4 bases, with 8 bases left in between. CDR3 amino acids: CASSLTGGTEAFF. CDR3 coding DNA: TGTGCCAGCAGCTTAACAGGTGGCACTGAAGCTTTCTTT.